The clone carrying this T cell receptor (beta chain) was recorded a few times. The target antigen is unknown. This table comes from immunoSEQ multiplex PCR, and its TCRdb copy is limited to in-frame clones, with some not included. The sample yields 23,000 or so clones, roughly 87% seen once. These data belong to a study of T cells in localized non-small cell lung cancer. Overall study findings and caveats: Blood T cell density predicted longer survival; adjacent-lung clonality, shorter. Uninvolved nearby lung showed the greatest T cell clonality, exceeding that found in tumor. Because sequencing included only one region (of the tumor), heterogeneity remains possible.

CDR1 is SGHTA and CDR2 is FQGNSA in the germline V gene. CDR3 length equals 16 residues. The V gene lost 1 base and the J gene lost 2 bases, with 12 bases spanning the gap. Sample: peripheral blood, taken before any cancer treatment. This rearrangement joins TRBV7-2 to TRBJ2-1; D is uncertain. This TCR was sampled from a male donor aged 60 or over with stage I squamous cell lung carcinoma. The CDR3 loop reads CASSLDGDGTYNEQFF. The CDR3 DNA follows: TGTGCCAGCAGCTTAGATGGAGACGGTACCTACAATGAGCAGTTCTTC. Based on the CDR3 plus reference TRBV7-2 and TRBJ2-1, the full variable domain is GAGVSQSPSNKVTEKGKDVELRCDPISGHTALYWYRQSLGQGLEFLIYFQGNSAPDKSGLPSDRFSAERTGGSVSTLTIQRTQQEDSAVYLCASSLDGDGTYNEQFFGPGTRLTVL.